The 13 T cell receptor beta chains listed next were all sequenced from one sample in a study of shared clonotypes between healthy human individuals. The data were produced by immunoSEQ multiplex PCR, yet TCRdb's version contains in-frame clones alone and is incomplete. Among approximately 340,000 clones, 74% were seen once, and the ten largest hold approximately 10%. The sequenced sample consisted of memory CD4+ T cells sorted from blood. Subset here: CD45RA-negative fraction. The receptors here all came from a man aged 30 to 39 in good health.

This clone was counted ten times or more. The chain joins TRBV6-8 to TRBJ2-6; maybe TRBD2 (6 bases). CDR1 is MNHGY and CDR2 is SAAAGT in the germline V gene. The CDR3 contains 19 residues. The V end lost 1 base, the J end lost 0 bases, and 16 bases lay between the germline ends. CDR3 nucleotide sequence: TGTGCCAGCAGTTACTTAAGGACTACTAACGTCTCTGGGGCCAACGTCCTGACTTTC. This gives the protein CASSYLRTTNVSGANVLTF.

The chain carries TRBV27 and TRBJ2-7; D unresolved. Per the germline V gene, CDR1 is MNHEY and CDR2 is SMNVEV (reference sequence). There are 14 residues in the CDR3. The V gene lost 7 bases and the J gene lost 2 bases, with 15 bases spanning the gap. The CDR3 DNA reads TGTGCCAGCATGCTAATAACGCTTACCTACGAGCAGTACTTC. It yields the protein CASMLITLTYEQYF.

The genes are TRBV4-3 and TRBJ2-3; 7 bases agree with TRBD2. V lost 1 base and J lost 5; bases outside the gene matches: 3. CDR3 length equals 14 residues. CDR1 and CDR2 (germline): LGHNA, YSLEER. The CDR3 region is CASSQAGGGDTQYF. CDR3 nucleotides: TGCGCCAGCAGCCAAGCGGGGGGTGGAGATACGCAGTATTTT.

The V gene is TRBV19, the J gene TRBJ1-1; 7 bases are a match to TRBD1. This CDR3 spans 16 amino acids. CDR1 and CDR2 (germline): LNHDA, SQIVND (reference sequence). J gave up 0 bases and V 7 bases, and 11 bases lay outside the gene matches. The CDR3 DNA sequence: TGTGCCAGTAACGCAGACAGACAGGGTATGAACACTGAAGCTTTCTTT. It codes for CASNADRQGMNTEAFF.

This chain connects TRBV5-4 to TRBJ2-1, with unresolved D. Germline V gives CDR1 SGHNT, CDR2 YYREEE (reference sequence). The germline V and J ends were trimmed by 0 bases and 3 bases, with 7 bases remaining between them. This CDR3 is built from 14 residues. The DNA of the CDR3 is TGTGCCAGCAGCTTGGGTGCCGACTACAATGAGCAGTTCTTC. This translates into CASSLGADYNEQFF. Filled out from reference TRBV5-4 and TRBJ2-1, the complete variable domain reads ETGVTQSPTHLIKTRGQQVTLRCSSQSGHNTVSWYQQALGQGPQFIFQYYREEENGRGNFPPRFSGLQFPNYSSELNVNALELDDSALYLCASSLGADYNEQFFGPGTRLTVL.

The rearrangement joins TRBV6-5 to TRBJ2-7; D is unresolved. This CDR3 comprises 15 residues. Germline loops: CDR1 MNHEY, CDR2 SVGAGI. Trimming removed 1 base at V and 1 base at J, with 11 bases between. The CDR3 DNA follows: TGTGCCAGCAGTTACTATGGGCACAAGTCCTACGAGCAGTACTTC. It codes for CASSYYGHKSYEQYF.

This chain joins TRBV7-3 and TRBJ1-1; 7 nucleotides line up with TRBD1. The V gene end was trimmed by 5 bases and the J gene end by 4 bases; junction bases not matched to a gene: 10. Germline-derived CDR1 and CDR2 are SGHTA and FQGTGA. This CDR3 region has 15 residues. CDR3 DNA: TGTGCCAGCAGCAACAAGACAGGGAGGGGCACTGAAGCTTTCTTT. This translates into CASSNKTGRGTEAFF.

The chain links TRBV5-5 to TRBJ2-7, with 9 bases matching TRBD2. The germline gives CDR1 SGHKS, CDR2 YYEKEE (reference sequence). CDR3 length: 17 residues. V was pared by 2 bases and J by 1 base, with 10 bases of the junction left unmatched. CDR3 nucleotide sequence: TGTGCCAGCAGCTTCGTACAGGGGCGGGAGGGGTCCTACGAGCAGTACTTC. Protein: CASSFVQGREGSYEQYF.

The V call is TRBV6-5, the J call TRBJ2-3; 7 positions match TRBD2. This CDR3 is built from 16 residues. After removal of 2 bases from V and 0 bases from J, the junction contained 5 bases not matched to a gene. The germline V gene has CDR1 MNHEY and CDR2 SVGAGI. The CDR3, as DNA: TGTGCCAGCAGTTACGATGGGGGGGGGAGCACAGATACGCAGTATTTT. It specifies CASSYDGGGSTDTQYF.

This chain uses TRBV5-1 with TRBJ2-5; D gene unclear. Germline loops: CDR1 SGHRS, CDR2 YFSETQ. The CDR3 spans 13 residues. V was shortened by 0 bases and J by 5 bases, with 8 bases between the two germline ends. CDR3 amino acids: CASSLVTDETQYF. CDR3 DNA sequence: TGCGCCAGCAGCTTGGTTACTGATGAGACCCAGTACTTC.

The chain has TRBV4-2 and TRBJ1-2, with no clear D. Trimming removed 0 bases from V and 2 bases from J, with 10 bases in between. The CDR3 runs 15 residues. The germline V gene has CDR1 LGHNA and CDR2 YNFKEQ. The CDR3 region is CASSQDSEVNYGYTF. CDR3 in DNA: TGTGCCAGCAGCCAAGATTCGGAAGTGAACTATGGCTACACCTTC.

The V call is TRBV29-1, the J call TRBJ2-1; 13 bases match TRBD2. V dropped 3 bases and J dropped 9; count of bases not matched to a gene: 17. The CDR3 is made up of 18 amino acids. Looked up from germline, CDR1 is SQVTM and CDR2 is ANQGSEA. The CDR3 bases are TGCAGCGTTGACTTGGGGTGGACTAGCGGGAGAGCGGTTCTTGAGCAGTTCTTC. Its translation is CSVDLGWTSGRAVLEQFF.

Points on this clone: Other DNA sequences in the same sample also yield this CDR3. The gene calls are TRBV11-3 and TRBJ2-1; no clear D gene. The CDR3 consists of 12 residues. Germline assignment: CDR1 SGHNT and CDR2 YENEEA. Deletions cut 3 bases from V and 7 bases from J, with 7 bases between. Here the CDR3 reads CASSFNDNEQFF. As DNA, the CDR3 is TGTGCCAGCAGCTTCAACGATAATGAGCAGTTCTTC.